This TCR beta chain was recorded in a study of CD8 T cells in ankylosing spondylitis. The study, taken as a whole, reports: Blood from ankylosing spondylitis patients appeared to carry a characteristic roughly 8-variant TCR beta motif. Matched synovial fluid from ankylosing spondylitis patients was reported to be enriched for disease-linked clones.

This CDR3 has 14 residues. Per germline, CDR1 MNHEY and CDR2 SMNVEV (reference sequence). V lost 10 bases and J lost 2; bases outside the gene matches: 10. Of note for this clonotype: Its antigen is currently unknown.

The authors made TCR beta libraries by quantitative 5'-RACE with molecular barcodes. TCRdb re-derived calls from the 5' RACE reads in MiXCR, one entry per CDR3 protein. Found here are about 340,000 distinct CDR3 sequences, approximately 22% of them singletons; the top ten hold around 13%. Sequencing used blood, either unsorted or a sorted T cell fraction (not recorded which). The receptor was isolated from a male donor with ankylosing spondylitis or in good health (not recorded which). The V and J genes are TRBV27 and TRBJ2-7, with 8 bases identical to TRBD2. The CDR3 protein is CATREGILPYEQYF. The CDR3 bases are TGTGCCACCCGGGAGGGGATACTTCCCTACGAGCAGTACTTC.